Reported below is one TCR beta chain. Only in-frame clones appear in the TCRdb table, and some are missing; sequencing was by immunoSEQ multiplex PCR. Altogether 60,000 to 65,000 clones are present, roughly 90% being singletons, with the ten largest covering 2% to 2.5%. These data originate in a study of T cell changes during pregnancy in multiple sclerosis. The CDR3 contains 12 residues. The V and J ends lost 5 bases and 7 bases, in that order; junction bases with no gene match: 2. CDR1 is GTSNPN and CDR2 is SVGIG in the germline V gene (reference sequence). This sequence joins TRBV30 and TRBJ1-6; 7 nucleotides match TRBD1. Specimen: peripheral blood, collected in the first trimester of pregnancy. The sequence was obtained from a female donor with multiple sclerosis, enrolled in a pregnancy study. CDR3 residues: CAWDRENSPLHF. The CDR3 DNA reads TGTGCCTGGGACAGGGAGAATTCACCCCTCCACTTT.